The 10 T cell receptor beta chains given below trace back to one sample, sequenced in a study of blood T cell repertoires in COVID-19. This table comes from immunoSEQ multiplex PCR, and its TCRdb copy is limited to in-frame clones, with some not included. The sample shows 180,000 or so clones, roughly 81% of them seen only once. The specimen was peripheral blood. The origin of the receptors is a woman aged 40 to 50 with COVID-19, enrolled during active disease.

The rearrangement links TRBV9 to TRBJ2-7, with TRBD2 as a possible D gene (6 bases). The CDR3 runs to 12 residues. Germline V CDR1 and CDR2: SGDLS, YYNGEE. Trimming stripped 3 bases from V and 7 bases from J, with 11 bases between. The CDR3 is CASSADYREQYF. The CDR3 DNA is TGTGCCAGCAGCGCGGACTACAGAGAGCAGTACTTC.

The chain recombines TRBV11-2 with TRBJ2-3, with 10 bases that match TRBD2. Trimming removed 5 bases from V and 3 bases from J; junction bases left unmatched: 5. Germline V CDR1 and CDR2: SGHAT, FQNNGV. The CDR3 contains 15 residues. In DNA form, the CDR3 reads TGTGCCAGCAGCCTGCCTAGCGGGAGAACAGATACGCAGTATTTT. Its protein is CASSLPSGRTDTQYF.

V and J are TRBV5-4 and TRBJ2-5; 8 nucleotides agree with TRBD2. The junction had 4 bases not matched to a gene; V was cut back by 4 bases and J by 5 bases. The CDR3 sequence is 13 residues long. Germline-derived CDR1 and CDR2 are SGHNT and YYREEE (reference sequence). CDR3 residues: CASSGPSGETQYF. CDR3 DNA: TGTGCCAGCAGCGGACCTAGCGGGGAGACCCAGTACTTC.

V is TRBV13 and J is TRBJ2-7; 7 nucleotides agree with TRBD1. Germline lookup yields CDR1 PRHDT and CDR2 FYEKMQ (reference sequence). The CDR3 runs to 14 residues. J lost 1 base, V lost 3 bases, and 3 bases had no gene match. For the CDR3, the DNA is TGTGCCAGCAGCTTGGACAGGAGGTCCTACGAGCAGTACTTC. Amino acids: CASSLDRRSYEQYF.

The chain couples TRBV9 to TRBJ2-3, with a weak D call TRBD1 (6 bases). The CDR3 spans 18 residues. V lost 2 bases and J 6 bases, leaving 25 bases between the germline ends. Germline V gives CDR1 SGDLS, CDR2 YYNGEE. The CDR3 reads CASSVGTAFRGSLDTQYF. The DNA of the CDR3 is TGTGCCAGCAGCGTCGGAACGGCCTTTAGGGGGTCTTTGGATACGCAGTATTTT.

The V gene is TRBV29-1, the J gene TRBJ2-5, with a tentative D call TRBD1 (6 bases). This CDR3 spans 14 amino acids. Germline CDR1 SQVTM, CDR2 ANQGSEA. Trimming left V 3 bases short and J 2 bases short, with 13 bases between. In DNA, the CDR3 is TGCAGCGTTGAGCCGACAGGAACGCAAGAGACCCAGTACTTC. Translated: CSVEPTGTQETQYF.

This chain links TRBV2 with TRBJ1-6, with 8 bases matching TRBD1. Germline values: CDR1 SNHLY, CDR2 FYNNEI. This CDR3 region has 14 residues. Unmatched junction bases numbered 7, after V lost 6 bases and J lost 9 bases. The CDR3 DNA sequence: TGTGCCAGCAGCTCCGACAGGGGTGCTTCACCCCTCCACTTT. Its translation is CASSSDRGASPLHF.

The chain links TRBV9 to TRBJ1-3, with D perhaps matching TRBD1 (6 bases). V was shortened by 0 bases and J by 5 bases, with 9 bases between the two germline ends. Germline V gene lookup returns CDR1 SGDLS and CDR2 YYNGEE. The CDR3 sequence is 14 residues long. CDR3 region: CASSVGQDRNTIYF. In DNA, the CDR3 is TGTGCCAGCAGCGTAGGACAGGACCGAAACACCATATATTTT.

The chain combines TRBV6-1 with TRBJ1-2, with 7 bases that match TRBD1. This CDR3 has 16 residues. After removal of 0 bases from V and 7 bases from J, the junction contained 11 bases not matched to a gene. Germline lookup yields CDR1 MNHNS and CDR2 SASEGT. This chain's CDR3 is CASSEAFGVAGGGYTF. CDR3 in DNA: TGTGCCAGCAGTGAAGCTTTTGGGGTGGCAGGGGGTGGCTACACCTTC.

This rearrangement joins TRBV3-1 (or the pseudogene TRBV3-2) to TRBJ1-3; D might be TRBD1 (5 bases). In germline, CDR1 is LGHDT, CDR2 YNNKEL (reference sequence). Trimming cost V 3 bases and J 0 bases, with 15 bases left between them. The CDR3 has 17 residues. CDR3 sequence: CASSHWGRASSGNTIYF. The CDR3 DNA reads TGTGCCAGCAGCCATTGGGGCCGTGCAAGCTCTGGAAACACCATATATTTT.